This T cell receptor (beta chain) was sequenced for a study of T cells in Graves' hyperthyroidism and ophthalmopathy. Study-level points and caveats: Most thyroid clonotypes with frequency above 0.001 were detected in blood. From stable hyperthyroidism, ophthalmopathy was set apart by a 13 V-J model.

RNA transcripts yielded amplified TCR beta CDR3 regions. An initial round of RT-PCR targeting the TCR CDR3 relied on the HTBI primer set. TCRdb processed the multiplex PCR reads anew with MiXCR; each CDR3 protein has one entry. The sample yields over 500,000 distinct CDR3 sequences, 15% to 20% seen once. Germline lookup yields CDR1 LGHDT and CDR2 YNNKEL (reference sequence). With 0 bases removed from V and 9 bases from J, the gap between germline ends came to 6 bases. The length of the CDR3 is 11 residues. Comments on this clonotype: As yet, its antigen is unknown.

This TCR came from a young woman with Graves' ophthalmopathy. The rearrangement joins TRBV3-1 to TRBJ2-7; no clear D gene. Sequencing was carried out using blood. The CDR3 region is CASSQDSRQYF. CDR3 nucleotide sequence: TGTGCCAGCAGCCAAGATAGTAGGCAGTACTTC.